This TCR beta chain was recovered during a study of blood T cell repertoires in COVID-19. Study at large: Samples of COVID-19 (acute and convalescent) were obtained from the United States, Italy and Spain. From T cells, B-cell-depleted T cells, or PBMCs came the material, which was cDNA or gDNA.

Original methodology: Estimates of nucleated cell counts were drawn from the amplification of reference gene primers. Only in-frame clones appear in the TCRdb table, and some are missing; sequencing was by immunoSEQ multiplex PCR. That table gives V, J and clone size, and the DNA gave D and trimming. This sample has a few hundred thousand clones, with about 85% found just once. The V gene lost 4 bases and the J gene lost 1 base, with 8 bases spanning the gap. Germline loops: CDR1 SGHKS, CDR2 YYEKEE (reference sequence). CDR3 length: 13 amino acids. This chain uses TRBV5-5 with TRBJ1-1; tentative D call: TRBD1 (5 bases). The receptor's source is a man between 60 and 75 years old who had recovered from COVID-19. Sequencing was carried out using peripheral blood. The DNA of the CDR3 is TGTGCCAGCAGCCCCGGACAGAACACTGAAGCTTTCTTT. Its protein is CASSPGQNTEAFF.